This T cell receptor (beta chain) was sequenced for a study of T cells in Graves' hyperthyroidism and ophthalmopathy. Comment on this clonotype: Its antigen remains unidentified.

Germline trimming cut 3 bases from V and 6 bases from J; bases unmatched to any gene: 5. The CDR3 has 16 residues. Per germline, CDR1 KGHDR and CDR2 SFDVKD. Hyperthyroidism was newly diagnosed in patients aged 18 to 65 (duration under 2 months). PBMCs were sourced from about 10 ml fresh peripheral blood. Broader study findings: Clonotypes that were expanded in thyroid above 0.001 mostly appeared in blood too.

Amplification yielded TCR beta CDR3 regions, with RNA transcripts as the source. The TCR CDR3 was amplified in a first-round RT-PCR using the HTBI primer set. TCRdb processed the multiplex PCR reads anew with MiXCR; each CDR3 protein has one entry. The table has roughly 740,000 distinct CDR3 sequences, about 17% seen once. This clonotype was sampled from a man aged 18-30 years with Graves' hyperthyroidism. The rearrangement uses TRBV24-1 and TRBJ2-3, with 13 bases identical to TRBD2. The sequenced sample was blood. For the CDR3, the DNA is TGTGCCACCAGTGATCGGACTAGCGGGAGATGGGATACGCAGTATTTT. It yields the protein CATSDRTSGRWDTQYF.